The sequence of this TCR beta chain was determined in a study of shared clonotypes between healthy human individuals. CD45RO negativity and positive selection for CCR7 defined naive CD8 cells, a population that excluded terminally differentiated effector memory CD45RA+ cells. The method was immunoSEQ multiplex PCR; TCRdb's version includes in-frame clones alone and lacks a portion of them. Counted here are 550,000 to 750,000 clones, around 92% occurring once; the ten biggest clones make up 20% to 25%. The V gene lost 8 bases and the J gene lost 0 bases, with 16 bases spanning the gap. The CDR3 consists of 15 residues. Germline CDR1 SEHNR, CDR2 FQNEAQ (reference sequence).

The sequenced sample was naive CD8+ T cells sorted from blood. The rearrangement joins TRBV7-9 to TRBJ1-2, with D unresolved. This TCR was recovered from a man aged 25 to 45 in good health. DNA for the CDR3: TGTGCCAGCCCAAGGCCAAGCGAGACTAACTATGGCTACACCTTC. Amino acids: CASPRPSETNYGYTF.